These T cell receptor beta chains were read from a single sample in a study of shared clonotypes between healthy human individuals. Assay used: immunoSEQ multiplex PCR; TCRdb lists only in-frame clones, some missing. The data show hundreds of thousands of clones, about 74% seen once. Sequenced input: memory CD4+ T cells sorted from blood. All receptors come from a woman aged 30 to 39 in good health. Each CDR3 is given with its conserved first and last residue. The D gene is left open where the match is weak. Clone size, where shown, is once, few, many, or a class for clones that have expanded.

v_call	clone_size	d_call	j_call	cdr3_length	cdr3_nt	cdr3_aa
TRBV10-3	few	-	TRBJ2-1	15	TGTGCCATCATGATGCCGGGAGAATCCAACAATGAGCAGTTCTTC	CAIMMPGESNNEQFF
TRBV18	-	-	TRBJ2-7	12	TGTGCCAGCTCACCATCAAGGTACGAGCAGTACTTC	CASSPSRYEQYF
TRBV7-9	-	TRBD1	TRBJ1-4	17	TGTGCCAGCAGCGCCGGGGACAGGGGCGGAAATAATGAAAAACTGTTTTTT	CASSAGDRGGNNEKLFF
TRBV27	-	-	TRBJ1-5	13	TGTGCCAGCAGTTTACGGGGGGATCAGCCCCAGCATTTT	CASSLRGDQPQHF
TRBV4-1	-	-	TRBJ2-5	16	TGCGCCAGCAGCCTCCTGGCTGGAAGAGGGGGAGAGACCCAGTACTTC	CASSLLAGRGGETQYF
TRBV6-6	-	-	TRBJ2-1	14	TGTGCCAGCAGTTACTCTGAGCTCCACAATGAGCAGTTCTTC	CASSYSELHNEQFF
TRBV7-9	-	TRBD1	TRBJ1-3	17	TGTGCCAGCAGCTTAGGCGACAGGGGAAGCTCTGGAAACACCATATATTTT	CASSLGDRGSSGNTIYF
TRBV5-1	many	-	TRBJ1-1	12	TGCGCCAGCAGAAGGACCGCCACTGAAGCTTTCTTT	CASRRTATEAFF
TRBV7-3	-	TRBD1	TRBJ2-3	14	TGTGCCAGCAGCGTACAGGGGGCTACAGATACGCAGTATTTT	CASSVQGATDTQYF
TRBV13	-	TRBD1	TRBJ2-7	15	TGTGCCAGCAGCATCCCCACAGGGGGCTCCTACGAGCAGTACTTC	CASSIPTGGSYEQYF